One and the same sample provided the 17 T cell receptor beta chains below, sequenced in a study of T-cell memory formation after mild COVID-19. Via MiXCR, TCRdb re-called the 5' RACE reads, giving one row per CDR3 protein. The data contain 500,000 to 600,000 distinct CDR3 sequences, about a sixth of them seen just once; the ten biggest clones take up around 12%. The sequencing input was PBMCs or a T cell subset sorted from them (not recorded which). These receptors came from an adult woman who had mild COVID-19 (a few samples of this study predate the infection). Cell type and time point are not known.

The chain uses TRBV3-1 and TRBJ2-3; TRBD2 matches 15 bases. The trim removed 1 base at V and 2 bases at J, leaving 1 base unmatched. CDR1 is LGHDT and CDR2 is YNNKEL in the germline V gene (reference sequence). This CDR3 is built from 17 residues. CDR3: CASSQGTSGGVTDTQYF. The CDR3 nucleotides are TGTGCCAGCAGCCAAGGGACTAGCGGGGGGGTCACAGATACGCAGTATTTT.

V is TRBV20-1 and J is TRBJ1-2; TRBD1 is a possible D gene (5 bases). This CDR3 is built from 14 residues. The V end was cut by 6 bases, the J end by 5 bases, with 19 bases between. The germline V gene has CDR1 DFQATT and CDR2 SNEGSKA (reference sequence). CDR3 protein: CSAPRGPGLYGYTF. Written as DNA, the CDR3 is TGCAGTGCCCCTCGGGGACCTGGACTTTATGGCTACACCTTC.

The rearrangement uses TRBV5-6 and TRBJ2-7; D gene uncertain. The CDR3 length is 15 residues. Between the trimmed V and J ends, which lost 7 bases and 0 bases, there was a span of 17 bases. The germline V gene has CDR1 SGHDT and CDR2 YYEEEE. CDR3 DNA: TGTGCCAGCGGCCAAGGACGGTCAAACTCCTACGAGCAGTACTTC. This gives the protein CASGQGRSNSYEQYF. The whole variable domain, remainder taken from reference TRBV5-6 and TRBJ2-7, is DAGVTQSPTHLIKTRGQQVTLRCSPKSGHDTVSWYQQALGQGPQFIFQYYEEEERQRGNFPDRFSGHQFPNYSSELNVNALLLGDSALYLCASGQGRSNSYEQYFGPGTRLTVT.

CDR3 sequence reads: CSVEPPGQAPEAFF. The DNA of the CDR3 is TGCAGCGTTGAACCTCCGGGACAGGCTCCTGAAGCTTTCTTT. The chain carries TRBV29-1 and TRBJ1-1; 8 nucleotides match TRBD1. V trimming: 2 bases; J trimming: 6 bases; junction bases outside the gene matches: 8. CDR3 length equals 14 residues. Germline CDR1 is SQVTM and CDR2 is ANQGSEA.

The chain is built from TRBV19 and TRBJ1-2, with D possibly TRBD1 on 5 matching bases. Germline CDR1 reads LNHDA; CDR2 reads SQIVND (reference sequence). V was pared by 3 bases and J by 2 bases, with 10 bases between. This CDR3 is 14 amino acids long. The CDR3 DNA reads TGTGCCAGTAGTATTGGCAGGGCGAACTATGGCTACACCTTC. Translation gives CASSIGRANYGYTF. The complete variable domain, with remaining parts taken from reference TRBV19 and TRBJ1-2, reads DGGITQSPKYLFRKEGQNVTLSCEQNLNHDAMYWYRQDPGQGLRLIYYSQIVNDFQKGDIAEGYSVSREKKESFPLTVTSAQKNPTAFYLCASSIGRANYGYTFGSGTRLTVV.

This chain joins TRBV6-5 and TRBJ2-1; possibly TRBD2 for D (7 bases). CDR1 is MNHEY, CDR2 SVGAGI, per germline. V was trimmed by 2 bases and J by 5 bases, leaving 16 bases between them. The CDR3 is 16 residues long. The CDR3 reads CASSYPKGGNNNEQFF. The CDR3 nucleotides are TGTGCCAGCAGTTACCCTAAGGGGGGGAATAACAATGAGCAGTTCTTC.

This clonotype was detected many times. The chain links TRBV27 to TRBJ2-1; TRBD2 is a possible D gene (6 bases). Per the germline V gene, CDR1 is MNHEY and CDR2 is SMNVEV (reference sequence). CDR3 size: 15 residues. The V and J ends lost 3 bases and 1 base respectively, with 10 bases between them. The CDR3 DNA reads TGTGCCAGCAGTTTTCGCGGGATATCCTACAATGAGCAGTTCTTC. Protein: CASSFRGISYNEQFF.

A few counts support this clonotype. CDR3 loop: CASSPTQIVAKNIQYF. The DNA of the CDR3 is TGTGCCAGCTCACCTACACAGATCGTAGCCAAAAACATTCAGTACTTC. J is TRBJ2-4 and V is TRBV18; D gene uncertain. V lost 3 bases, J lost 0 bases, and 12 bases lay in between. The CDR3 spans 16 residues. Looked up from germline, CDR1 is KGHSH and CDR2 is LQKENI.

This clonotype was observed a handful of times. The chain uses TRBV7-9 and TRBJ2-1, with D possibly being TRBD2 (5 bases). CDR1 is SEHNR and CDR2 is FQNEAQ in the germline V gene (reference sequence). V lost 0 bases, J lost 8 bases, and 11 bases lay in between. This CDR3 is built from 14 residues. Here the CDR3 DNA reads TGTGCCAGCAGCTTAGCGCTGAGGGCTCATGAGCAGTTCTTC. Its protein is CASSLALRAHEQFF.

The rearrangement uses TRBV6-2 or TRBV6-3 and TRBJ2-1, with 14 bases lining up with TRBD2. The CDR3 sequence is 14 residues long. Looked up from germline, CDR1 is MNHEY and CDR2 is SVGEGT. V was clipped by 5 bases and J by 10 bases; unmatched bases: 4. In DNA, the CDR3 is TGTGCCAGCAGTCGACTAGCGGGAGGGCGAGAGCAGTTCTTC. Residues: CASSRLAGGREQFF.

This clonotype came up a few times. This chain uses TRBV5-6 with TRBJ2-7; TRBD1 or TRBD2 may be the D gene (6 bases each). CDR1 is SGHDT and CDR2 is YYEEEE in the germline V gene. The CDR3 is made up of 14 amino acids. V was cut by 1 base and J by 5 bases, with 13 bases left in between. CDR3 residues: CASSLLQGLHEQYF. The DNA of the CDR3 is TGTGCCAGCAGCTTGTTACAGGGACTCCACGAGCAGTACTTC.

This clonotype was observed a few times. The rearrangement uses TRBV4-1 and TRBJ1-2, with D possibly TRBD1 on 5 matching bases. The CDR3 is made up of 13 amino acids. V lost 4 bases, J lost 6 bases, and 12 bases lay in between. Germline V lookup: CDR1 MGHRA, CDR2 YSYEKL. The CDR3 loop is CASSPQGRHGYTF. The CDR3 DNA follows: TGCGCCAGCAGCCCCCAGGGCCGTCATGGCTACACCTTC.

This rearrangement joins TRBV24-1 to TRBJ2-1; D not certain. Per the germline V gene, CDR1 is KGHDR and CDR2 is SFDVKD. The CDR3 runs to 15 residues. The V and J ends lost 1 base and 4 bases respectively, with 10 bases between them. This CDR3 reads CATSDFQTGYNEQFF. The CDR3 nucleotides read TGTGCCACCAGTGATTTCCAGACGGGTTACAATGAGCAGTTCTTC.

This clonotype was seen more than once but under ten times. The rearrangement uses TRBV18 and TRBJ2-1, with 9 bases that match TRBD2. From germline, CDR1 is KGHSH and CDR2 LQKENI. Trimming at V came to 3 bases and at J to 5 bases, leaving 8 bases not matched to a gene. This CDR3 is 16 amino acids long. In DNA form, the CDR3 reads TGTGCCAGCTCACCCTACCTAGCGGGACTAAACAATGAGCAGTTCTTC. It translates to CASSPYLAGLNNEQFF.

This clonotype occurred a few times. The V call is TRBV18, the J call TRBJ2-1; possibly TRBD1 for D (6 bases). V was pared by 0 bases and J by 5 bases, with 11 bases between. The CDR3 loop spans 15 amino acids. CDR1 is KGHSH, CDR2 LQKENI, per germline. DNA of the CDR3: TGTGCCAGCTCACCACCGACGGGACAAAACAATGAGCAGTTCTTC. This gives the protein CASSPPTGQNNEQFF.

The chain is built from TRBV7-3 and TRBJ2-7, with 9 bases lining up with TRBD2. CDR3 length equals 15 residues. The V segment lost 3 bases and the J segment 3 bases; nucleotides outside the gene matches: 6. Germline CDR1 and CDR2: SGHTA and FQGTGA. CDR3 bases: TGTGCCAGCAGCTTTGGGCCTAGCGGGATCTACGAGCAGTACTTC. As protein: CASSFGPSGIYEQYF.

The CDR3 coding sequence is TGCGCCAGCAGCCAGGACCCGGGACAGTTCGTCACCGGGGAGCTGTTTTTT. Translation gives CASSQDPGQFVTGELFF. The chain employs TRBV4-3 and TRBJ2-2; 7 bases map to TRBD1. CDR1 and CDR2 from the germline V gene are LGHNA and YSLEER. After removal of 3 bases from V and 4 bases from J, the junction contained 11 bases not matched to a gene. This CDR3 contains 17 residues.